This T cell receptor beta chain was identified during a study of shared clonotypes between healthy human individuals. Repertoires were generated with immunoSEQ multiplex PCR, while TCRdb's copy carries only in-frame clones and drops some. The sample includes about 2.2 million clones, over 85% of them seen just once. The V end was cut by 4 bases, the J end by 0 bases, with 19 bases between. Germline CDR1 SGDLS, CDR2 YYNGEE. The CDR3 length is 17 residues. With regard to this clone: Its antigen is unknown.

Cells designated naive CD8 were CD45RO-negative and were positively selected for CCR7, with terminally differentiated effector memory CD45RA+ cells excluded. Study-wide results and limits: All-four-donor shared clonotypes had higher generation probabilities than non-shared clonotypes did.

The receptor was isolated from a man between 18 and 29 years old in good health. Some clones in this sample may be carry-over from other donors' samples. The rearrangement uses TRBV9 and TRBJ1-1; tentatively, D is TRBD1 (6 bases). Sequencing was carried out using naive CD8+ T cells from PBMCs. CDR3 sequence reads: CASSQGGGAIMNTEAFF. The CDR3 DNA reads as TGTGCCAGCAGCCAAGGGGGAGGCGCTATCATGAACACTGAAGCTTTCTTT.